This paragraph covers one T cell receptor (beta chain) sequence. Its cognate antigen is unknown. None of the donors, who were healthy HIV-negative adults, had recently had acute infections or vaccinations. CD45RA-negative memory and CD45RA+ naive subsets were split from the CD4+ cells. The data are from a study of shared clonotypes between healthy human individuals. Study-wide results and limits: Limited genetic and exposure-history diversity came from having few donors.

Each sorted subset replicate got 200 ng genomic DNA, roughly 33,000 genomes. Sequenced by immunoSEQ multiplex PCR; TCRdb stores in-frame clones only, minus some. The sample consists of 2 million to 2.5 million clones, 93% of them appearing once. The receptor was derived from a man aged 18 to 35 in good health. Some clones in this sample may be carry-over from other donors' samples. Material: naive CD4+ T cells from PBMCs. The subset denotes: CD45RA+ positively selected.

The CDR3 DNA follows: TGTGCCAGCAGTGAAGCGCCCGGGACCCTCCACTTT. Protein: CASSEAPGTLHF. The rearrangement uses TRBV2 and TRBJ1-6; no definite D call. V lost 0 bases to trimming and J lost 14 bases, with 8 bases between them. CDR1 is SNHLY, CDR2 FYNNEI, per germline. CDR3 length: 12 residues.